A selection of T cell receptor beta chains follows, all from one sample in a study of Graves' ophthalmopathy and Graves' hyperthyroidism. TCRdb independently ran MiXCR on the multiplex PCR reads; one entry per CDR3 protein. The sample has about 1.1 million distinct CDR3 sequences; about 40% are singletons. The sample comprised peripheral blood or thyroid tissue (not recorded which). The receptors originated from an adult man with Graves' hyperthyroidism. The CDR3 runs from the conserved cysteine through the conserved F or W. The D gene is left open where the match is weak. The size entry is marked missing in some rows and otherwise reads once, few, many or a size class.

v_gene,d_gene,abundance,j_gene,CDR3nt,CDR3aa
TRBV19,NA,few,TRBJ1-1,TGTGCCTGGAGTATCGGCAGGCTAAACACTGAAGCTTTCTTT,CAWSIGRLNTEAFF
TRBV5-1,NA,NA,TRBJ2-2,TGCGCCAGCAGAGACAGCTCGAACACCGGGGAGCTGTTTTTT,CASRDSSNTGELFF
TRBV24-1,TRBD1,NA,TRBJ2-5,TGTGCCACCAGTGATTCTCCGGGACAGGGGACGGTGGAGACCCAGTACTTC,CATSDSPGQGTVETQYF
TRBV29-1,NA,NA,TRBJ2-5,TGCAGCGGTGGGGAGCAAGAGACCCAGTACTTC,CSGGEQETQYF
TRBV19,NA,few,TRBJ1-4,TGTGCCAGTGCCGCCCGGTCTAATGAAAAACTGTTTTTT,CASAARSNEKLFF
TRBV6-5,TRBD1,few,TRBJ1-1,TGTGCCAGCAGATCGGGACAGACAAACACTGAAGCTTTCTTT,CASRSGQTNTEAFF
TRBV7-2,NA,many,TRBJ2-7,TGTGCCAGCAGCACGCACTCCAGCTCCTACGAGCAGTACTTC,CASSTHSSSYEQYF
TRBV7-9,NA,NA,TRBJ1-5,TGTGCCAGCAGCTACCCGGGAAGCCAGCCCCAGCATTTT,CASSYPGSQPQHF
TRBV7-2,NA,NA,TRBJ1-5,TGTGCCAGCAGCTTATTAAGGGAAGAACAGCCCCAGCATTTT,CASSLLREEQPQHF
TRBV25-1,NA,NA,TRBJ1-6,TGTGCCAGCCAGGACGGAGATTATAATTCACCCCTCCACTTT,CASQDGDYNSPLHF
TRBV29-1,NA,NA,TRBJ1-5,TGCAGCGTTCGGGGGGCAAGCAATCAGCCCCAGCATTTT,CSVRGASNQPQHF
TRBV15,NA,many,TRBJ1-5,TGTGCCACCGCAAGGGGTGAGTTTATGGGCAATCAGCCCCAGCATTTT,CATARGEFMGNQPQHF
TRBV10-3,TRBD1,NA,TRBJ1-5,TGTGCCATTCGCTCTACCGGGACAGGGTTTCGGGATCAGCCCCAGCATTTT,CAIRSTGTGFRDQPQHF
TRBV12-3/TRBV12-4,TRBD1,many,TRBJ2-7,TGTGCCAGCAGCTTCGGGACAGGCACCTACGAGCAGTACTTC,CASSFGTGTYEQYF
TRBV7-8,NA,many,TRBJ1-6,TGTGCCAGCAGCTTAGCGAGAGGGGGGAATTCACCCCTCCACTTT,CASSLARGGNSPLHF
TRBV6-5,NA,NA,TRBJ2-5,TGTGCCAGCAGTTACTCGCCAGCTTCTGGAGAGACCCAGTACTTC,CASSYSPASGETQYF